This T cell receptor (beta chain) is from a study of blood T cells in healthy people across ages. Study observations and caveats: Strong correlation linked observed beta diversity and percent naive T cells. It was the long-lived donors that had more naive CD4+ cells and higher diversity than aged donors.

A second PCR of roughly 7 to 11 cycles used a sample-barcoded 5' primer and a J-beta primer mix. A 12-random-nucleotide template-switch adaptor tagged each cDNA molecule. TCRdb independently ran MiXCR on the 5' RACE reads; one entry per CDR3 protein. The profile shows about 1.7 million distinct CDR3 sequences, approximately 28% of them singletons. This clonotype has a handful of counts. Its antigen remains unidentified. The sequence came from a woman aged 30 to 39 in good health. The sequenced material came from blood.

The CDR3 reads CASSYGGEAYNEQFF. The CDR3 DNA follows: TGTGCCAGCAGTTACGGGGGGGAAGCCTACAATGAGCAGTTCTTC. The chain uses TRBV6-6 and TRBJ2-1; the match to TRBD2 covers 7 bases. Germline trimming cut 2 bases from V and 2 bases from J; bases unmatched to any gene: 3. Germline V gives CDR1 MNHNY, CDR2 SVGAGI (reference sequence). The CDR3 runs 15 residues.